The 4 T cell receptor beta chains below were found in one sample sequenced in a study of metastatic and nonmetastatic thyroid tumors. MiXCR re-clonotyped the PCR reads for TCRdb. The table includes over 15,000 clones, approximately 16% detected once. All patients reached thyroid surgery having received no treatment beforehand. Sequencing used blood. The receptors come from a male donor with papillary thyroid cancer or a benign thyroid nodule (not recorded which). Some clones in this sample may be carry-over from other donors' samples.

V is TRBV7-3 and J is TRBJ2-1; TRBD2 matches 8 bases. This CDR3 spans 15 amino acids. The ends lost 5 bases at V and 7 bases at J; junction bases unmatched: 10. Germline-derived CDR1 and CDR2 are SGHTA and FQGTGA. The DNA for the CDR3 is TGTGCCAGCAGCCAACGACTAGCGTTAGGTAATGAGCAGTTCTTC. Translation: CASSQRLALGNEQFF.

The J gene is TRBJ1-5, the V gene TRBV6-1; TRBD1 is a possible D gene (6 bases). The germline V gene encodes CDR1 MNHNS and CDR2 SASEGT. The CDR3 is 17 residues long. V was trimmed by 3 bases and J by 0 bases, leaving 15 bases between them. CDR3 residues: CASSDVIGGGSNQPQHF. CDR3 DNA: TGTGCCAGCAGTGACGTTATCGGGGGCGGTAGCAATCAGCCCCAGCATTTT.

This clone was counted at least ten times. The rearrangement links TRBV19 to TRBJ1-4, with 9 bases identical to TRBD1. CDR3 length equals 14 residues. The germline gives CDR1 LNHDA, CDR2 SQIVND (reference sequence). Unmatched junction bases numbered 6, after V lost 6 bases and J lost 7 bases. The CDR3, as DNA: TGTGCCAGTAGCGTTACAGGGGGCACTGAAAAACTGTTTTTT. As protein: CASSVTGGTEKLFF. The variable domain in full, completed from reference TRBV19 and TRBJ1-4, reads DGGITQSPKYLFRKEGQNVTLSCEQNLNHDAMYWYRQDPGQGLRLIYYSQIVNDFQKGDIAEGYSVSREKKESFPLTVTSAQKNPTAFYLCASSVTGGTEKLFFGSGTQLSVL.

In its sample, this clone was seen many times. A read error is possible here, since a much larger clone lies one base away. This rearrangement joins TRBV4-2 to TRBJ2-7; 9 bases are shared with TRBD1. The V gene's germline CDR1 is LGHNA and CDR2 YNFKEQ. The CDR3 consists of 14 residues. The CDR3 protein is CASSADRGAYEQHF. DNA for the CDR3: TGTGCCAGCAGCGCGGACAGGGGAGCCTACGAGCAGCACTTC.